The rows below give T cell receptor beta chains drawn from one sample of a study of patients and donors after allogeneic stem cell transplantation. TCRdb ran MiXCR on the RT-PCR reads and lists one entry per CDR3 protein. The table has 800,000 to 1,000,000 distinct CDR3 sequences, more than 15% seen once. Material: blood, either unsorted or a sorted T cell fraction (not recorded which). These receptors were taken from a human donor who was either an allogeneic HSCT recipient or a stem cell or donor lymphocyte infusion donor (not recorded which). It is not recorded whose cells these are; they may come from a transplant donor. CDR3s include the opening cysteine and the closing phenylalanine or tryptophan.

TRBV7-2 CASSLDRLGNTEAFF
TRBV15 CATSRGTTGVTETQYF
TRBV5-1 CASSLEGWGGRVYEQYF
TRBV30 CAWSFRGLSNQPQHF
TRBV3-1 CATRVRGSSTGELFF
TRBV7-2 CASRRTRGTSKDTQYF
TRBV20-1 CSAWTGEDNQPQHF
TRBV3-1 CASSQELANEQFF
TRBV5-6 CASSLLGIGEQYF
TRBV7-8 CASSLVEASGSGGIVDTQYF
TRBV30 CAWSSPSQGKTGELFF
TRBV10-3 CAISESRGIRLFF
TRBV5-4 CASSSLLVSVNEQFF
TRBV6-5 CASGTYQETQYF
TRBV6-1 CASRTTKDNSPLHF
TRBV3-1 CASSRDTHTDTQYF
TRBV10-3 CAITGARNTEAFF
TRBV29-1 CSVEDRQAEAFF
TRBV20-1 CSAREVLDRQGITNEQFF
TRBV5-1 CASSLESGSYNEQFF
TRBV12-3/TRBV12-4 CASSLIWSPYEQYF
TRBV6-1 CASSTTGGRKTQYF
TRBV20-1 CSATTGTGVREGYTF
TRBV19 CASSISPASGPSSYEQYF
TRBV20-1 CSAQSGESYNEQFF
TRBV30 CAWSRPGTSGRATGELFF
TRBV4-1 CASSQVPGGTEAFF
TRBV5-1 CASRYRNMNTEAFF
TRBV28 CASSLWGRPNSPLHF
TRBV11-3 CASSLDRGTSNEQFF
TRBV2 CASKGRGIGYTF
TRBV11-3 CASSLGPHEQYF
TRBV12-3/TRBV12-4 CASTPGLAGVGEQFF
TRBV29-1 CSVSTGPTGELFF
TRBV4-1 CASSRPTDMRRGYTF
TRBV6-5 CASSYGDRAGTEQFF
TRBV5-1 CASSPPPNQETQYF
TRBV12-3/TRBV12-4 CASSGVGTKVYEQYF
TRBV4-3 CASSQAGGTPLHF